These 8 T cell receptor beta chains were all obtained from the same sample, sequenced in a study of blood T cell repertoires in COVID-19. The protocol was immunoSEQ multiplex PCR, while the TCRdb copy is restricted to in-frame clones and leaves out a portion. Altogether around 100,000 clones are present, roughly 90% being singletons, with the ten largest covering more than 15%. The material sequenced was peripheral blood. These receptors were obtained from a woman older than 75 in a cohort sampled during active COVID-19.

V gene TRBV10-3 combines with J gene TRBJ2-7; 12 bases are a match to TRBD1. This CDR3 is built from 15 residues. Germline V CDR1 and CDR2: ENHRY, SYGVKD. V gave up 4 bases and J gave up 3 bases; unmatched junction bases: 4. CDR3 sequence reads: CAISGGTGGFYEQYF. The CDR3 coding sequence is TGTGCCATCAGTGGGGGGACAGGGGGCTTCTACGAGCAGTACTTC.

The CDR3 bases are TGTGCCAGCAGCCAAGACGGGGGACTAGCGGGGGGGCCGAATGAGCAGTTCTTC. Protein product: CASSQDGGLAGGPNEQFF. The chain recombines TRBV4-2 with TRBJ2-1; TRBD2 agrees at 16 bases. V lost 0 bases, J lost 7 bases, and 6 bases stayed unmatched. This CDR3 comprises 18 residues. The germline V gene encodes CDR1 LGHNA and CDR2 YNFKEQ.

The chain employs TRBV5-1 and TRBJ1-3; 11 nucleotides align to TRBD1. CDR3 length: 16 residues. In germline, CDR1 is SGHRS, CDR2 YFSETQ. J gave up 8 bases and V 2 bases, and 9 bases lay outside the gene matches. The CDR3 DNA reads TGCGCCAGCAGCTTAGAACCGGGACAGGGGGTATACACCATATATTTT. It yields the protein CASSLEPGQGVYTIYF.

The V call is TRBV15, the J call TRBJ1-4, with D unclear. The germline V gene has CDR1 LNHNV and CDR2 YYDKDF (reference sequence). The CDR3 is 16 residues long. Trimming took off 0 bases at V and 8 bases at J, with 16 bases between the two ends. CDR3 in amino acids: CATSRDWSVRAEKLFF. For the CDR3, the DNA is TGTGCCACCAGCAGAGATTGGTCGGTGCGTGCGGAAAAACTGTTTTTT.

J is TRBJ2-1 and V is TRBV3-1 (or the pseudogene TRBV3-2); 15 positions match TRBD2. Germline V lookup: CDR1 LGHDT, CDR2 YNNKEL (reference sequence). The CDR3 is 21 amino acids. V gave up 3 bases and J gave up 0 bases; unmatched junction bases: 12. The CDR3 DNA follows: TGTGCCAGCAGCCACAGCGCGGGACTAGCGGGAGGCCGAAGCTCCTACAATGAGCAGTTCTTC. This encodes CASSHSAGLAGGRSSYNEQFF.

The V gene is TRBV4-1, the J gene TRBJ2-7; 8 bases are a match to TRBD1. Trimming took 0 bases from V and 6 from J; bases not matched to a gene: 10. The CDR3 runs to 16 residues. Germline V gene data show CDR1 as MGHRA and CDR2 as YSYEKL. CDR3 nucleotide sequence: TGCGCCAGCAGCCAAGAATCTGGAGGACAGGGCGGCGAGCAGTACTTC. Protein: CASSQESGGQGGEQYF.

The chain couples TRBV11-2 to TRBJ2-5, with TRBD2 as a possible D gene (5 bases). Deletions cut 2 bases from V and 5 bases from J, with 9 bases between. The CDR3 contains 13 residues. Germline assignment: CDR1 SGHAT and CDR2 FQNNGV. The CDR3, as DNA: TGTGCCAGCAGCTTATGGGAGTGGGAGACCCAGTACTTC. Its translation: CASSLWEWETQYF.

J is TRBJ1-4 and V is TRBV7-9; 7 nucleotides match TRBD1. Germline loops: CDR1 SEHNR, CDR2 FQNEAQ (reference sequence). The J segment lost 7 bases and the V segment lost 1 base, leaving 6 bases of the junction unmatched. The CDR3 covers 15 residues. The CDR3 nucleotides are TGTGCCAGCAGCTTAGGACAGGGTGTTGGTGAAAAACTGTTTTTT. This sequence encodes CASSLGQGVGEKLFF.